These 16 T cell receptor beta chains were all obtained from the same sample, sequenced in a study of T cells in Graves' hyperthyroidism and ophthalmopathy. The source material, RNA transcripts, was used to amplify TCR beta CDR3 regions. HTBI primers were employed in a first-round RT-PCR of the TCR CDR3. Each CDR3 protein gets one entry after TCRdb re-called the multiplex PCR reads with MiXCR. The table lists roughly 380,000 distinct CDR3 sequences, roughly 13% of them singletons. The sequenced sample consisted of blood. These receptors were collected from a woman between 18 and 29 years old with Graves' hyperthyroidism.

This clonotype was counted ten times or more. The chain uses TRBV11-2 and TRBJ2-7; TRBD2 agrees at 8 bases. The J segment lost 2 bases and the V segment lost 1 base, leaving 4 bases of the junction unmatched. The germline gives CDR1 SGHAT, CDR2 FQNNGV. CDR3 length equals 15 residues. The CDR3 loop is CASSLGVAGTYEQYF. In DNA, the CDR3 is TGTGCCAGCAGCTTAGGAGTAGCGGGAACCTACGAGCAGTACTTC.

This clonotype was counted only a few times. The chain carries TRBV11-2 and TRBJ2-2, with 8 bases identical to TRBD2. The germline V gene has CDR1 SGHAT and CDR2 FQNNGV. This CDR3 has 15 residues. V lost 3 bases to trimming and J lost 4 bases; unmatched junction nucleotides: 4. CDR3 DNA sequence: TGTGCCAGCAGCTTCGGGGGGGCTGGCACCGGGGAGCTGTTTTTT. Amino acids: CASSFGGAGTGELFF.

The table lists this clonotype with many counts. The J gene is TRBJ2-3, the V gene TRBV28; the D gene is possibly TRBD2 (6 bases). The V end lost 5 bases, the J end lost 3 bases, and 21 bases lay between the germline ends. CDR3 length: 17 amino acids. The V gene's germline CDR1 is MDHEN and CDR2 SYDVKM. DNA for the CDR3: TGTGCCAGCAGTCCGAACCAACTACCCCGGGGGACAGATACGCAGTATTTT. Protein product: CASSPNQLPRGTDTQYF.

The chain recombines TRBV9 with TRBJ1-2; a weak D match, TRBD1 (5 bases). This CDR3 contains 14 residues. Germline loops: CDR1 SGDLS, CDR2 YYNGEE. The V end lost 4 bases, the J end lost 7 bases, and 17 bases lay between the germline ends. The CDR3 spells CASSQENVRGGYTF. As DNA, the CDR3 is TGTGCCAGCAGCCAGGAGAATGTAAGGGGTGGCTACACCTTC.

The CDR3 DNA reads TGTGCCAGCAGCGCAGGGGGCAGAAACACCATATATTTT. Translated: CASSAGGRNTIYF. The J gene is TRBJ1-3, the V gene TRBV6-1; 8 bases map to TRBD1. The V segment lost 6 bases and the J segment 5 bases; nucleotides outside the gene matches: 3. The germline V gene has CDR1 MNHNS and CDR2 SASEGT. The CDR3 consists of 13 residues.

This clonotype showed up just a few times. The chain links TRBV19 to TRBJ1-5; 9 bases fit TRBD1. The CDR3 extends over 19 amino acids. V was pared by 7 bases and J by 3 bases, with 19 bases of the junction left unmatched. Germline CDR1 is LNHDA and CDR2 is SQIVND (reference sequence). CDR3 amino acids: CASTYRGQGTLGNNQPQHF. The DNA of the CDR3 is TGTGCCAGTACCTATAGGGGACAGGGCACTCTGGGAAACAATCAGCCCCAGCATTTT.

This clonotype was picked up many times. CDR3 bases: TGTGCCAGCAGCGTCGGGACTAGCGGGCATTACGAGCAGTACTTC. Residues: CASSVGTSGHYEQYF. This chain joins TRBV11-2 and TRBJ2-7; 12 bases are shared with TRBD2. The CDR3 runs 15 residues. Germline V gene data show CDR1 as SGHAT and CDR2 as FQNNGV. V dropped 5 bases and J dropped 4; count of bases not matched to a gene: 6.

In this sample, this clonotype turned up many times. V and J are TRBV20-1 and TRBJ1-1, with TRBD1 as a possible D gene (6 bases). Trimming took off 3 bases at V and 0 bases at J, with 14 bases between the two ends. Germline CDR1 DFQATT, CDR2 SNEGSKA (reference sequence). CDR3 length equals 15 residues. The CDR3 here is CSASLGGGMNTEAFF. CDR3 bases: TGCAGTGCTAGTCTGGGGGGCGGGATGAACACTGAAGCTTTCTTT.

This clonotype occurred many times. For the CDR3, the DNA is TGTGCCAGCAGCTTAGATTTGAACAGTTTCTACGAGCAGTACTTC. Protein product: CASSLDLNSFYEQYF. The genes are TRBV7-9 and TRBJ2-7, with D uncertain. CDR1 SEHNR and CDR2 FQNEAQ come from the germline V gene (reference sequence). This CDR3 contains 15 residues. V lost 1 base, J lost 3 bases, and 13 bases lay in between. Looking up the rest from reference TRBV7-9 and TRBJ2-7 gives the full variable domain: DTGVSQNPRHKITKRGQNVTFRCDPISEHNRLYWYRQTLGQGPEFLTYFQNEAQLEKSRLLSDRFSAERPKGSFSTLEIQRTEQGDSAMYLCASSLDLNSFYEQYFGPGTRLTVT.

The chain couples TRBV20-1 to TRBJ2-3; no definite D call. This CDR3 is 12 amino acids long. The germline CDR1 and CDR2 sequences are DFQATT and SNEGSKA (reference sequence). Trimming removed 1 base at V and 7 bases at J, with 9 bases between. CDR3 DNA: TGCAGTGCTAGAGGTGGCCCCCATACGCAGTATTTT. Its protein product is CSARGGPHTQYF.

There are many counts of this clonotype. This chain connects TRBV4-3 to TRBJ2-1, with 7 bases fitting TRBD2. V lost 0 bases to trimming and J lost 4 bases; unmatched junction nucleotides: 12. CDR1 LGHNA and CDR2 YSLEER come from the germline V gene. The CDR3 covers 18 residues. CDR3 protein: CASSQEVTGGSGYNEQFF. In DNA, the CDR3 is TGCGCCAGCAGCCAAGAAGTAACCGGCGGGAGTGGGTACAATGAGCAGTTCTTC.

This clonotype occurred many times. The chain carries TRBV6-1 and TRBJ1-2; no clear D gene. The CDR3 covers 14 residues. Trimming removed 3 bases at V and 0 bases at J, with 8 bases between. Per germline, CDR1 MNHNS and CDR2 SASEGT. The CDR3 loop is CASSESGPNYGYTF. DNA for the CDR3: TGTGCCAGCAGTGAGTCCGGCCCTAACTATGGCTACACCTTC.

This clonotype was seen many times. The chain links TRBV3-1 to TRBJ2-3, with 13 bases matching TRBD2. The CDR3 contains 16 residues. J lost 6 bases, V lost 4 bases, and 7 bases had no gene match. Germline loops: CDR1 LGHDT, CDR2 YNNKEL (reference sequence). The CDR3 region is CASSLPRTSGSDTQYF. CDR3 DNA: TGTGCCAGCAGCCTCCCCCGGACTAGCGGGAGTGATACGCAGTATTTT.

This clonotype was recorded many times. The chain carries TRBV12-3 or TRBV12-4 and TRBJ2-3; 10 nucleotides agree with TRBD1. The ends lost 8 bases at V and 4 bases at J; junction bases unmatched: 3. The CDR3 covers 13 residues. CDR3 nucleotide sequence: TGTGCCAGCTCCGGGACAGGGGCAGATACGCAGTATTTT. Translating gives CASSGTGADTQYF.

At least ten counts were recorded for this clonotype. The rearrangement joins TRBV10-3 to TRBJ1-3, with D unresolved. The V end was cut by 3 bases, the J end by 1 base, with 13 bases between. The germline gives CDR1 ENHRY, CDR2 SYGVKD. This CDR3 region has 16 residues. This CDR3 is CAISDRTLGSGNTIYF. The CDR3 bases are TGTGCCATCAGTGACAGGACGCTAGGATCTGGAAACACCATATATTTT.

The chain uses TRBV29-1 and TRBJ2-4; possibly TRBD1 for D (5 bases). In germline, CDR1 is SQVTM, CDR2 ANQGSEA. V lost 1 base to trimming and J lost 3 bases, with 7 bases between them. This CDR3 spans 13 amino acids. CDR3 loop: CSVEGGYKNIQYF. CDR3 in DNA: TGCAGCGTTGAAGGGGGCTACAAAAACATTCAGTACTTC.